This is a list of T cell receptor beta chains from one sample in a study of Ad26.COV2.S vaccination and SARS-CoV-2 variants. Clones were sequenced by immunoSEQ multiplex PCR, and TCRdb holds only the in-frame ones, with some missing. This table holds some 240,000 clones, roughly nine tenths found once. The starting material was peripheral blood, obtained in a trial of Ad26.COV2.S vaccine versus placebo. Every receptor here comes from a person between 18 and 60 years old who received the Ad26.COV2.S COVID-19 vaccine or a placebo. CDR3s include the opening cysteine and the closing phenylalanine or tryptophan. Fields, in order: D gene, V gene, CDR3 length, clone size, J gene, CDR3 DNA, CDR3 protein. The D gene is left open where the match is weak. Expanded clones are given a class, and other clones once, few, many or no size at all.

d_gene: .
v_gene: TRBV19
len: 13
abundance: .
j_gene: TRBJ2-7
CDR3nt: TGTGCCAGTAGTTACGGGACAAACTACGAGCAGTACTTC
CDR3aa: CASSYGTNYEQYF

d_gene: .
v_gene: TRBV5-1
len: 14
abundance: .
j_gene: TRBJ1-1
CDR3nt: TGCGCCAGCAGCTTGGCAGGGACCCCTGGTGAAGCTTTCTTT
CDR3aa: CASSLAGTPGEAFF

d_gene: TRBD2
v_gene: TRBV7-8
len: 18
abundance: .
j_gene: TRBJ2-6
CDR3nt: TGTGCCAGCAGCCCGGCGGGAGGGTTAAGCTCTGGGGCCAACGTCCTGACTTTC
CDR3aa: CASSPAGGLSSGANVLTF

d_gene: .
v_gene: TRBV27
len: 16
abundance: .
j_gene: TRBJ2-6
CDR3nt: TGTGCCAGCAGTCCGTTACAGGGCTCTGGGGCCAACGTCCTGACTTTC
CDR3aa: CASSPLQGSGANVLTF

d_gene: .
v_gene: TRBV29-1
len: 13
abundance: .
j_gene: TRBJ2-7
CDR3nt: TGCAGCGCCCGGACTGTGGGGGCCTACGAGCAGTACTTC
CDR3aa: CSARTVGAYEQYF

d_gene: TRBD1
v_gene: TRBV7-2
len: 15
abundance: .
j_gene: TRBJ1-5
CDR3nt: TGTGCCAGCAGCTCGACAGGGGGTCGCTATCAGCCCCAGCATTTT
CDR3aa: CASSSTGGRYQPQHF

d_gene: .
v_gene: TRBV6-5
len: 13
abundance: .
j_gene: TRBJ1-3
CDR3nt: TGTGCCAGCTTCCCCATGGGTGGAAACACCATATATTTT
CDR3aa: CASFPMGGNTIYF

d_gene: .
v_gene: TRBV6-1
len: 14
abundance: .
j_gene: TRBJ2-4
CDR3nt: TGTGCCAGCAGCAATGACTTATGGAAAAACATTCAGTACTTC
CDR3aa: CASSNDLWKNIQYF

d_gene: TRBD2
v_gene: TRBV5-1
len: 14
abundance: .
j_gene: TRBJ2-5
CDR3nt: TGCGCCAGCAGCTTGGCGGGGAGGGAGGAGACCCAGTACTTC
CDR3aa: CASSLAGREETQYF

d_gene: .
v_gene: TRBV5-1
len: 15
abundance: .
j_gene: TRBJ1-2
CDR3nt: TGCGCCAGCAGTAGTGGGTCAGGGACTAACTATGGCTACACCTTC
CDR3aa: CASSSGSGTNYGYTF

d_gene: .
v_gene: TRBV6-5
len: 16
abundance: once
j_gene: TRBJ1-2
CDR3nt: TGTGCCAGCAGTTCCCGGACGGACCCTACTAACTATGGCTACACCTTC
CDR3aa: CASSSRTDPTNYGYTF

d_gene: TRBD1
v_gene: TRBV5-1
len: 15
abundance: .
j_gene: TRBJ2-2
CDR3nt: TGCGCCAGCAGCCCGAGACAGGGGAACACCGGGGAGCTGTTTTTT
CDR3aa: CASSPRQGNTGELFF

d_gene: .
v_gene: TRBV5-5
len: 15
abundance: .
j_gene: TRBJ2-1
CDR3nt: TGTGCCAGCAGCTTGGAGGGGGGACCCTACAATGAGCAGTTCTTC
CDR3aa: CASSLEGGPYNEQFF

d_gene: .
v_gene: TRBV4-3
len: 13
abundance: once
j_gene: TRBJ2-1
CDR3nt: TGCGCCAGCAGCCAAGATTCCGGGACTTCAAAGTTCTTC
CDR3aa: CASSQDSGTSKFF

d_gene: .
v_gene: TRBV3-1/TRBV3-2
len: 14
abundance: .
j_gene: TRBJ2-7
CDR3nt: TGTGCCAGCAGCCCTTCTAGGGGGGGCTCCGAGCAGTACTTC
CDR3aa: CASSPSRGGSEQYF

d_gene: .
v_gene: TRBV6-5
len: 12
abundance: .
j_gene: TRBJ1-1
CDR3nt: TGTGCCAGCAGTTTTAGAGGGGCTCCAGCTTTCTTT
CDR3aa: CASSFRGAPAFF

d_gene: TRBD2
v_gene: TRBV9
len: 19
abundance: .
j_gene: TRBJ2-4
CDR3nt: TGTGCCAGCAGCGTAGGTAGCGGGGGGCTCCGGAGCGGGTTAAACATTCAGTACTTC
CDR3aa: CASSVGSGGLRSGLNIQYF

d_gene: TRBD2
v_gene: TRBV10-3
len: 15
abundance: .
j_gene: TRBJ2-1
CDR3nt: TGTGCCATCAGATTAGGGACTAGCGGGAGTAATGAGCAGTTCTTC
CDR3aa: CAIRLGTSGSNEQFF

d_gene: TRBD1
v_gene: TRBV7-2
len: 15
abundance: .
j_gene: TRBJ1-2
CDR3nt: TGTGCCAGCAGCTCACTCCCGGGACAGGGAGGGGGCTACACCTTC
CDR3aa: CASSSLPGQGGGYTF

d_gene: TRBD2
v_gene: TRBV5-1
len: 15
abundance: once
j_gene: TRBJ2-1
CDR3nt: TGCGCCAGCGGGACTAGCGGCGAGGGCTACAATGAGCAGTTCTTC
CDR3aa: CASGTSGEGYNEQFF

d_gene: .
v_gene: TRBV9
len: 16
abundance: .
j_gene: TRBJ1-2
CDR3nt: TGTGCCAGCAGCGCCCCTCACCAAGTCGGAAGCTATGGCTACACCTTC
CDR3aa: CASSAPHQVGSYGYTF

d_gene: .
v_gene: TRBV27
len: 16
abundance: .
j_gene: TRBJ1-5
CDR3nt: TGTGCCAGCAGTTTACGACAGGTCAAAGGTAATCAGCCCCAGCATTTT
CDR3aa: CASSLRQVKGNQPQHF

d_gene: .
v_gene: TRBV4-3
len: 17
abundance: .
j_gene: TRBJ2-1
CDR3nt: TGCGCCAGCAGCCAAGAATCTGTAGGACAAATCTACAATGAGCAGTTCTTC
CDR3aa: CASSQESVGQIYNEQFF

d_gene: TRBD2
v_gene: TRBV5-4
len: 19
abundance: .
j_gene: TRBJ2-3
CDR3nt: TGTGCCAGCAGCCGCACCGGGACTAGCGGGAGGGCCAGAGGAGATACGCAGTATTTT
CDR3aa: CASSRTGTSGRARGDTQYF

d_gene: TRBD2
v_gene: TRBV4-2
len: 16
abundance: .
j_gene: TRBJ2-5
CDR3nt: TGTGCCAGCAGCCAGAGCGGGGGGGCCACACGGGAGACCCAGTACTTC
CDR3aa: CASSQSGGATRETQYF

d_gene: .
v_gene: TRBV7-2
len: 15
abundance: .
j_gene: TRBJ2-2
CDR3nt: TGTGCCAGCAGTAGGACGTTCGCGAACACCGGGGAGCTGTTTTTT
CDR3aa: CASSRTFANTGELFF

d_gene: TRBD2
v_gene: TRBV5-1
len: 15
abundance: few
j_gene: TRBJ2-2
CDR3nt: TGCGCCAGCAGCTCGGGACTAGCGCCCACCGGGGAGCTGTTTTTT
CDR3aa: CASSSGLAPTGELFF

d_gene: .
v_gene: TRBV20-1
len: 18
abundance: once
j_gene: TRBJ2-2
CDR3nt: TGCAGTGCTAGTAGACCTACAGGGAAGACGACGAACACCGGGGAGCTGTTTTTT
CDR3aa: CSASRPTGKTTNTGELFF

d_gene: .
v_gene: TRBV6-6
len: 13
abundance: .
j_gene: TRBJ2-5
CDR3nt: TGTGCCAGCAATATGCAGGGAAGAGAGACCCAGTACTTC
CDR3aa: CASNMQGRETQYF

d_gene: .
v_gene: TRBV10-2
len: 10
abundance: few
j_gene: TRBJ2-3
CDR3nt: TGCGCCAGCAAGTCAGATACGCAGTATTTT
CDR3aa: CASKSDTQYF

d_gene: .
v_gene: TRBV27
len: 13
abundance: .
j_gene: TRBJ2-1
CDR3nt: TGTGCCAGCAGTTTAGGAAGAGATGGGAAGCAGTTCTTC
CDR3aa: CASSLGRDGKQFF

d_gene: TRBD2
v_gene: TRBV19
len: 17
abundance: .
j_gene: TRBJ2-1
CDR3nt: TGTGCCAGTAGTATAGACCGGACTAGCGGTTTCTACAATGAGCAGTTCTTC
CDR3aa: CASSIDRTSGFYNEQFF

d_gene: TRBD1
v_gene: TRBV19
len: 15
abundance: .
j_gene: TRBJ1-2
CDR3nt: TGTGCCAGTAGTACCGCCGGACAGGGGACCTATGGCTACACCTTC
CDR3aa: CASSTAGQGTYGYTF

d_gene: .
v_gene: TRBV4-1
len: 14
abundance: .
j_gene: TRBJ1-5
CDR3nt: TGCGCCAGCAGGCCGCCGGGTAGCAATCAGCCCCAGCATTTT
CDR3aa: CASRPPGSNQPQHF

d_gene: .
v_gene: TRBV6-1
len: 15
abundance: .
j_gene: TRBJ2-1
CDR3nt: TGTGCCAGCAGTGAAGCCTCCGGGATTGTCAATGAGCAGTTCTTC
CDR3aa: CASSEASGIVNEQFF